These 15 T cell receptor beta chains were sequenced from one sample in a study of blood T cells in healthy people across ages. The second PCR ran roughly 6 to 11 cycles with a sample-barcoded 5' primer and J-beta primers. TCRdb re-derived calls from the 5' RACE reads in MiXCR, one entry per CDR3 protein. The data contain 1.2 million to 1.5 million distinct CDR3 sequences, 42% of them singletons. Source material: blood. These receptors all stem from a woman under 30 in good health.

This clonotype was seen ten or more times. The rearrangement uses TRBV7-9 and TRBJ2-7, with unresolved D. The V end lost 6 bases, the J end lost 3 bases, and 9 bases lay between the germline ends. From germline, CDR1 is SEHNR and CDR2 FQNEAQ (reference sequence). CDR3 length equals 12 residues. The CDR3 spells CASSSGFYEQYF. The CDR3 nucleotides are TGTGCCAGCAGTTCAGGCTTCTACGAGCAGTACTTC.

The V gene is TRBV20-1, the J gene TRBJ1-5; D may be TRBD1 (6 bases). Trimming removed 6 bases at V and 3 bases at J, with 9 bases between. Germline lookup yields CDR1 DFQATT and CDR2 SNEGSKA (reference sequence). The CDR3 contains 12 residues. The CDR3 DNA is TGCAGTGCGGGGACACCCAATCAGCCCCAGCATTTT. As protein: CSAGTPNQPQHF.

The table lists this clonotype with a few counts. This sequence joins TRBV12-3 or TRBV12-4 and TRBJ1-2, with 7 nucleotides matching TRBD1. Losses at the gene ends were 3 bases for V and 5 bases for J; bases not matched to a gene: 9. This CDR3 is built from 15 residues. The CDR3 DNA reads TGTGCCAGCAGTTTTACCGACAGGGCAATTTATGGCTACACCTTC. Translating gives CASSFTDRAIYGYTF.

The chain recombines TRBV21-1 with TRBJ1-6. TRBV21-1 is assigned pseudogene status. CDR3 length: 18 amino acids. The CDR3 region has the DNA TGTGCCAGCAGCAAAGCGAGTACAGAATCGTCCTATAATTCACCCCTCCACTTT. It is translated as CASSKASTESSYNSPLHF.

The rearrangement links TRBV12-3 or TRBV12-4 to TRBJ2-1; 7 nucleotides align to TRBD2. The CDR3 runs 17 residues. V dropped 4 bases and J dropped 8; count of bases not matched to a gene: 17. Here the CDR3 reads CASSSPTGEGIRDEQFF. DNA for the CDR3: TGTGCCAGCAGTTCCCCGACGGGGGAGGGCATTAGGGATGAGCAGTTCTTC.

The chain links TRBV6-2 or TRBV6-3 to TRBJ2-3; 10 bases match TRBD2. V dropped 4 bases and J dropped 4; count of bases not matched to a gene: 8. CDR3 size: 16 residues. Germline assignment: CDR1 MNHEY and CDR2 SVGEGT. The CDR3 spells CASSSSRSGGADTQYF. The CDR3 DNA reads TGTGCCAGCAGTTCTTCCCGCAGCGGGGGGGCAGATACGCAGTATTTT.

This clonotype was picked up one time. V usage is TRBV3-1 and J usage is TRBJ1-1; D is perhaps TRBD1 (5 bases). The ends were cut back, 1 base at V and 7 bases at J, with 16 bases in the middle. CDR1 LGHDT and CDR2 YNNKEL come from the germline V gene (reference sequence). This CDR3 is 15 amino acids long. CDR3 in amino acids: CASSQGRGDFGEAFF. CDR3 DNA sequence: TGTGCCAGCAGCCAAGGACGGGGCGACTTTGGTGAAGCTTTCTTT.

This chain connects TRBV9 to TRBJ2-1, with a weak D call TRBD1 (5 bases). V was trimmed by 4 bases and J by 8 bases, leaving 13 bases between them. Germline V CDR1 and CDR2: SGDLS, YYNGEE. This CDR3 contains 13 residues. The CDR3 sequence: CASSPSRGDEQFF. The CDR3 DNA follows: TGTGCCAGCAGCCCATCAAGGGGCGATGAGCAGTTCTTC. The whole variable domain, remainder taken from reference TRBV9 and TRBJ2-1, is DSGVTQTPKHLITATGQRVTLRCSPRSGDLSVYWYQQSLDQGLQFLIQYYNGEERAKGNILERFSAQQFPDLHSELNLSSLELGDSALYFCASSPSRGDEQFFGPGTRLTVL.

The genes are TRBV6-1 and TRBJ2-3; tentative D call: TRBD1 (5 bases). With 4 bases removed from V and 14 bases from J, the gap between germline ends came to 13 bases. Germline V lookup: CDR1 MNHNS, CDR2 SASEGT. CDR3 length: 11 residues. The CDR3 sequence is CASSVQDTTYF. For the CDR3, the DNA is TGTGCCAGCAGTGTCCAGGACACGACGTATTTT.

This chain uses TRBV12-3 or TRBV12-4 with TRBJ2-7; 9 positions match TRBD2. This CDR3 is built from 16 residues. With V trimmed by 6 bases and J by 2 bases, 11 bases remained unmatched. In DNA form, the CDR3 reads TGTGCCAGCAGCGAAACACGGACTAGCGTGGCCTACGAGCAGTACTTC. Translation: CASSETRTSVAYEQYF.

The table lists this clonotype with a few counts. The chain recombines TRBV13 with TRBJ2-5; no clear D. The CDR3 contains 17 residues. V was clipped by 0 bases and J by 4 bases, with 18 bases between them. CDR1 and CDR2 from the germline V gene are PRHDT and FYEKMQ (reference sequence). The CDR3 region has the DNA TGTGCCAGCAGCTTAGGAGTAGGGAACACTCTGATAGAGACCCAGTACTTC. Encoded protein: CASSLGVGNTLIETQYF.

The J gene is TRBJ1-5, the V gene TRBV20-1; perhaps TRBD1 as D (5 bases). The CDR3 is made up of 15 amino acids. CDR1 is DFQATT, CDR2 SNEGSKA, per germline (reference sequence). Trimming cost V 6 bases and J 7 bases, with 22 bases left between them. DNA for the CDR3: TGCAGTGCGCCTCGTCGGGACCTCGGGATGCAGCCCCAGCATTTT. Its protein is CSAPRRDLGMQPQHF.

The CDR3 DNA follows: TGTGCCAGCAGTTTGCCTAGCGGGGGTTCCTTCACAGATACGCAGTATTTT. As protein: CASSLPSGGSFTDTQYF. The J gene is TRBJ2-3, the V gene TRBV12-3 or TRBV12-4; 10 bases are shared with TRBD2. The CDR3 length is 17 residues. Trimming at V came to 3 bases and at J to 2 bases, leaving 8 bases not matched to a gene.

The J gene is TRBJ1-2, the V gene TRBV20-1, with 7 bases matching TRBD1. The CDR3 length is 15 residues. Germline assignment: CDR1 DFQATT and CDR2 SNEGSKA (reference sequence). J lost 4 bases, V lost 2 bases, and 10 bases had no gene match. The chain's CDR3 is CSARIGTGEGYGYTF. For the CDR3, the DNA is TGCAGTGCTAGAATTGGAACAGGGGAAGGCTATGGCTACACCTTC.

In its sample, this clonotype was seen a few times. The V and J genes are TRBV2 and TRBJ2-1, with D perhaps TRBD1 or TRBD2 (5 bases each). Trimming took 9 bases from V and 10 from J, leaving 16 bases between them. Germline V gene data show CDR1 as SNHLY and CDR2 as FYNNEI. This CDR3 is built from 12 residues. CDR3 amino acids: CARSAGTGEQFF. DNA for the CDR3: TGTGCCAGATCCGCCGGGACGGGAGAGCAGTTCTTC. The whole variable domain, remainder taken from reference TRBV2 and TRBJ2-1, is EPEVTQTPSHQVTQMGQEVILRCVPISNHLYFYWYRQILGQKVEFLVSFYNNEISEKSEIFDDQFSVERPDGSNFTLKIRSTKLEDSAMYFCARSAGTGEQFFGPGTRLTVL.